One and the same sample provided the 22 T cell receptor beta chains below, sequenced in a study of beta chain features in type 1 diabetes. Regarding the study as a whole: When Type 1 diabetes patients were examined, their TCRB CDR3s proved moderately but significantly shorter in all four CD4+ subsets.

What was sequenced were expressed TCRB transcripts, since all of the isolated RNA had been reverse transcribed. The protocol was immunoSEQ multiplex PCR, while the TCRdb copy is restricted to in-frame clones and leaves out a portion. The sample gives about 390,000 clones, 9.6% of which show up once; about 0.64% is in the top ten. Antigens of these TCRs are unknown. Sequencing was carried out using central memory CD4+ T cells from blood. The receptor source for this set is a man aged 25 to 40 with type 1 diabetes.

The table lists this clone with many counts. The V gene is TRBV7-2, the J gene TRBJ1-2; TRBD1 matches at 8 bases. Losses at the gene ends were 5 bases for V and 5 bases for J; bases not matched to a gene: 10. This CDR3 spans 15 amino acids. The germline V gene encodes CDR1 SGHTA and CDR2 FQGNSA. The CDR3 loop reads CASSTDRGRGYGYTF. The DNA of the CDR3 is TGTGCCAGCAGCACAGACAGGGGCCGGGGGTATGGCTACACCTTC.

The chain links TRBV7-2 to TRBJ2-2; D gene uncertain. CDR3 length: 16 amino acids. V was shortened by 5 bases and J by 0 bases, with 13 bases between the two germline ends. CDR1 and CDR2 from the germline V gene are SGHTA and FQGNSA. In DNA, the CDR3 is TGTGCCAGCAGCCCCCACCGTCGGACGAACACCGGGGAGCTGTTTTTT. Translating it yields CASSPHRRTNTGELFF.

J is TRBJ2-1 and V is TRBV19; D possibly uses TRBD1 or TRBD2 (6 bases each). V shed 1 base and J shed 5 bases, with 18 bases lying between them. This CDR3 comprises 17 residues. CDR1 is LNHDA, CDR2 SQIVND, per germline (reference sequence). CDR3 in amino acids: CASSIGPGGPVNNEQFF. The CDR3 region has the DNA TGTGCCAGTAGTATAGGGCCCGGGGGCCCCGTTAACAATGAGCAGTTCTTC.

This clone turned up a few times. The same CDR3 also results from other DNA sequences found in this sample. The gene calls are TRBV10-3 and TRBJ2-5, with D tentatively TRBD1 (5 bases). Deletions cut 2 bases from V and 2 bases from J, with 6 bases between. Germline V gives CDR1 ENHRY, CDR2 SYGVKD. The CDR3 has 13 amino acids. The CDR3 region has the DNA TGTGCCATCAGTGAGGGACAACAAGAGACCCAGTACTTC. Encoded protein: CAISEGQQETQYF.

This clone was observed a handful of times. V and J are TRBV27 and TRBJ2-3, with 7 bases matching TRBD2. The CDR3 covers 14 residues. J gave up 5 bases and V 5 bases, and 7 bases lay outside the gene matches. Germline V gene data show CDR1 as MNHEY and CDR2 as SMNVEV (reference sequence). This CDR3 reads CASSGVAGLDTQYF. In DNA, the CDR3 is TGTGCCAGCAGTGGAGTAGCGGGCCTAGATACGCAGTATTTT.

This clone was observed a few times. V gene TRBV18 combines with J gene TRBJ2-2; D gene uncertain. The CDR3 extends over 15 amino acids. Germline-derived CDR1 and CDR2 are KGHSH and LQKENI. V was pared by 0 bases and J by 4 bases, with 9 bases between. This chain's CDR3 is CASSPPASVTGELFF. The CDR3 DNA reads TGTGCCAGCTCACCACCGGCTTCAGTCACCGGGGAGCTGTTTTTT. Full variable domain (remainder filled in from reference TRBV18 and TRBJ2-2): NAGVMQNPRHLVRRRGQEARLRCSPMKGHSHVYWYRQLPEEGLKFMVYLQKENIIDESGMPKERFSAEFPKEGPSILRIQQVVRGDSAAYFCASSPPASVTGELFFGEGSRLTVL.

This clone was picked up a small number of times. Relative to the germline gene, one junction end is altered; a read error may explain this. CDR3 protein: CASSIAGLNEKLFF. The CDR3 DNA sequence: TGTGCCAGCAGCATAGCGGGCTTAAATGAAAAACTGTTTTTT. J is TRBJ1-4 and V is TRBV7-8; D unresolved. The germline CDR1 and CDR2 sequences are SGHVS and FQNEAQ. The CDR3 is 14 residues long.

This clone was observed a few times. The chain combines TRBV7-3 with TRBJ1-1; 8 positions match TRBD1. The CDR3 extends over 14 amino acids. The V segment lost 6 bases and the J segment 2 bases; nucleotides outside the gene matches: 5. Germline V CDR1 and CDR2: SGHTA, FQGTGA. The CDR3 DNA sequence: TGTGCCAGCAGGACGGGACAGGCTAACACTGAAGCTTTCTTT. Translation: CASRTGQANTEAFF.

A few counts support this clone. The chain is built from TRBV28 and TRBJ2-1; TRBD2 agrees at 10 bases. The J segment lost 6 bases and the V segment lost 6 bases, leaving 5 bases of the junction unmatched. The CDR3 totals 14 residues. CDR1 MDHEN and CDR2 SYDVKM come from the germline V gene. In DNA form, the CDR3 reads TGTGCCAGCAGCGTAGCGGGAGGACCCAATGAGCAGTTCTTC. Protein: CASSVAGGPNEQFF.

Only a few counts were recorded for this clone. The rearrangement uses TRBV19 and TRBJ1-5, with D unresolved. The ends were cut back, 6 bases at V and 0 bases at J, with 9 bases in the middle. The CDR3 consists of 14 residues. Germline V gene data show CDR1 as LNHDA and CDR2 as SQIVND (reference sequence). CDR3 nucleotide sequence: TGTGCCAGTAGATTGGATCTTAGCAATCAGCCCCAGCATTTT. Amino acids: CASRLDLSNQPQHF.

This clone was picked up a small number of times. The DNA of the CDR3 is TGTGCCAGCAAGGAGTACCTGAACACTGAAGCTTTCTTT. Amino acids: CASKEYLNTEAFF. The gene calls are TRBV6-1 and TRBJ1-1, with no clear D. Germline V gene lookup returns CDR1 MNHNS and CDR2 SASEGT. The CDR3 consists of 13 residues. V was trimmed by 7 bases and J by 0 bases, leaving 9 bases between them.

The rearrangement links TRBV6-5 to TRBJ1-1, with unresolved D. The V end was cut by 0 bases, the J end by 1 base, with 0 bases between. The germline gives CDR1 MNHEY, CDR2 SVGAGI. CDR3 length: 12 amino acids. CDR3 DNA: TGTGCCAGCAGTTACTCGAACACTGAAGCTTTCTTT. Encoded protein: CASSYSNTEAFF.

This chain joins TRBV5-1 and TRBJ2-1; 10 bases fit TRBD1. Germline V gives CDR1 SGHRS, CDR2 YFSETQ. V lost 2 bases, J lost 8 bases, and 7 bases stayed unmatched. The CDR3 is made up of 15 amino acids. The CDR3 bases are TGCGCCAGCAGCTTTACCGGGACAGGGGTGGATGAGCAGTTCTTC. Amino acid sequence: CASSFTGTGVDEQFF.

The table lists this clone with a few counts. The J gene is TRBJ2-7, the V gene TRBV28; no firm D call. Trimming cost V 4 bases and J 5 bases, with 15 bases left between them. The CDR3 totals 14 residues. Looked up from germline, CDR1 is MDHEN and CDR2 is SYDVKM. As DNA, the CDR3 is TGTGCCAGCAGTTCCGGCGCCCACCGTAACGAGCAGTACTTC. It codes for CASSSGAHRNEQYF. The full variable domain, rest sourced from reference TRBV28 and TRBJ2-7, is DVKVTQSSRYLVKRTGEKVFLECVQDMDHENMFWYRQDPGLGLRLIYFSYDVKMKEKGDIPEGYSVSREKKERFSLILESASTNQTSMYLCASSSGAHRNEQYFGPGTRLTVT.

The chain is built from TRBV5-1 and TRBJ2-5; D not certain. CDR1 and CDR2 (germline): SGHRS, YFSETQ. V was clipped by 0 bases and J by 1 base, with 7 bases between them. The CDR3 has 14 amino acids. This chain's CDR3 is CASSLGSLQETQYF. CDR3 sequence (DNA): TGCGCCAGCAGCTTGGGATCCCTCCAAGAGACCCAGTACTTC. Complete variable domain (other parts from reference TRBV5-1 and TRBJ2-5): KAGVTQTPRYLIKTRGQQVTLSCSPISGHRSVSWYQQTPGQGLQFLFEYFSETQRNKGNFPGRFSGRQFSNSRSEMNVSTLELGDSALYLCASSLGSLQETQYFGPGTRLLVL.

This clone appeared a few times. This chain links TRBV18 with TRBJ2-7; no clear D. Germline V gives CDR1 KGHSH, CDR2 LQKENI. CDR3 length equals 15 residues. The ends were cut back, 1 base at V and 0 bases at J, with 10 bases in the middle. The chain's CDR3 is CASSPRVQSSYEQYF. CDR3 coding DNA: TGTGCCAGCTCACCACGGGTTCAAAGCTCCTACGAGCAGTACTTC.

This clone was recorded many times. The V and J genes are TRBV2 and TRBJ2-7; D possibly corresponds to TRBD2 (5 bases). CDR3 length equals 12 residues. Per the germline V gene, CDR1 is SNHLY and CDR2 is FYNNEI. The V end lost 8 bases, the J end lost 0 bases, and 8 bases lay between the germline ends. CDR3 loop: CASGLNSYEQYF. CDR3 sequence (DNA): TGTGCCAGCGGACTTAACTCCTACGAGCAGTACTTC.

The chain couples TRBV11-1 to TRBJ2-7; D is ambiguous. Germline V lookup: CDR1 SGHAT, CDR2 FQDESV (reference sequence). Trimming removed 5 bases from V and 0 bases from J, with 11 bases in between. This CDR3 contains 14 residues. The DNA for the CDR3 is TGTGCCAGCAGCCCCGTCCGACGCTCCTACGAGCAGTACTTC. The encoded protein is CASSPVRRSYEQYF.

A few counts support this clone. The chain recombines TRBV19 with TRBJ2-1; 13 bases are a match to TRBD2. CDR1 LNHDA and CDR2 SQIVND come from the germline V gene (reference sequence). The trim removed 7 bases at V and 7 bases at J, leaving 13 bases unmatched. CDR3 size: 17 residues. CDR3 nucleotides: TGTGCCAGTACCTCAACCGGACTAGCGGGAGAACTAAATGAGCAGTTCTTC. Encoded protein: CASTSTGLAGELNEQFF.

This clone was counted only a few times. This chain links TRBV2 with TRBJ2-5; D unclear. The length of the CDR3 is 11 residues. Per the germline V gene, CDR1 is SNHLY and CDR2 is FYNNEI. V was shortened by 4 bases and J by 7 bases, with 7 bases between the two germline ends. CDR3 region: CASSVGWTQYF. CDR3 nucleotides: TGTGCCAGCAGTGTAGGGTGGACCCAGTACTTC.

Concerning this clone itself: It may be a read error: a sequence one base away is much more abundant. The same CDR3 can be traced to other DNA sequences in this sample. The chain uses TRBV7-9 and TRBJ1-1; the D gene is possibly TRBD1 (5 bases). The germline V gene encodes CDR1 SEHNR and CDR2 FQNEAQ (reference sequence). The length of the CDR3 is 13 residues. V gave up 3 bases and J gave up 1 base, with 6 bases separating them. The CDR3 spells CASSLGENTEAFF. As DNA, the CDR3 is TGTGCCAGCAGCTTGGGGGAGAACACTGAAGCTTTCTTT. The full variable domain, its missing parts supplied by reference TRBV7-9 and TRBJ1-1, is DTGVSQNPRHKITKRGQNVTFRCDPISEHNRLYWYRQTLGQGPEFLTYFQNEAQLEKSRLLSDRFSAERPKGSFSTLEIQRTEQGDSAMYLCASSLGENTEAFFGQGTRLTVV.

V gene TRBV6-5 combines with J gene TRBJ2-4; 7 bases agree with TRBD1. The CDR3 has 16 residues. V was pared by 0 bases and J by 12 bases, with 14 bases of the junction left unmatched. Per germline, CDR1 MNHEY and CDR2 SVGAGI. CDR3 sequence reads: CASSYSTTPTGSNQYF. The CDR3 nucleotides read TGTGCCAGCAGTTACTCGACAACTCCGACAGGGTCCAATCAGTACTTC.